Below, one T cell receptor (beta chain) is given with its context. The data are from a study of identical twins. Healthy Caucasians supplied all donations. MiXCR, run by TCRdb on the 5' RACE reads, gives a single entry per CDR3 protein. The sample consists of more than 1.5 million distinct CDR3 sequences, around 33% of them appearing once. V was shortened by 8 bases and J by 1 base, with 6 bases between the two germline ends. The CDR3 runs to 12 residues. From germline, CDR1 is MNHEY and CDR2 SMNVEV (reference sequence). The sequenced material came from cord blood. The chain links TRBV27 to TRBJ1-5; D is unresolved. The clonotype originates from a newborn girl in good health. CDR3 sequence: CASGTSNQPQHF. The CDR3 DNA sequence: TGTGCCAGCGGTACCAGCAATCAGCCCCAGCATTTT.